The rows below give T cell receptor beta chains drawn from one sample of a study of vaccination and CD4 T cells after COVID-19. The antigens of these receptors remain unknown. TCRdb reprocessed the PCR reads with MiXCR, giving one entry per CDR3 protein. The repertoire holds about 25,000 distinct CDR3 sequences, roughly 53% seen once, with 2.8% in the top ten. Input material: CD4+ T cells from blood, cultured in vitro. The receptor set was obtained from a human donor who had recovered from COVID-19. Both conserved end residues are part of each CDR3. Fields, in order: J gene, V gene, D gene, clone size, CDR3 DNA, CDR3 protein. The D gene is left open where the match is weak. Clone size is shown for a subset of rows, as once, few, many or a class of expanded clone.

TRBJ1-1 TRBV20-1 TRBD1 - TGCAGTGCTAGAGATGGGACAGGGGGAATCGGTGAAGCTTTCTTT CSARDGTGGIGEAFF
TRBJ1-6 TRBV4-2 - few TGTGCCAGCAGTCAGTACCGGACGTCCTATAATTCACCCCTCCACTTT CASSQYRTSYNSPLHF
TRBJ1-2 TRBV20-1 TRBD1 - TGCAGTGCTTACCTCCGGGACAGGGCCTATGGCTACACCTTC CSAYLRDRAYGYTF
TRBJ2-5 TRBV7-2 - - TGTGCCAGCAGCCACCCGGGCCCGGACGTAGAGACCCAGTACTTC CASSHPGPDVETQYF
TRBJ2-7 TRBV20-1 - - TGCAGTGCTAGAAGTTTCCGGACAGAAGACTACGAGCAGTACTTC CSARSFRTEDYEQYF
TRBJ2-1 TRBV7-2 TRBD2 - TGTGCCAGCAGCTTTTTAGCGGGAATACAGTTCTTC CASSFLAGIQFF
TRBJ1-1 TRBV6-5 TRBD1 - TGTGCCAGCAGTTACTCCCCCAGGGGGGACACTGAAGCTTTCTTT CASSYSPRGDTEAFF
TRBJ2-6 TRBV7-2 - - TGTGCCAGCAGCTTCCGGATCTCTGGGGCCAACGTCCTGACTTTC CASSFRISGANVLTF
TRBJ2-7 TRBV6-2/TRBV6-3 TRBD2 once TGTGCCAGCATCGCGGGGGGGGCCCTCTCCTACGAGCAGTACTTC CASIAGGALSYEQYF
TRBJ1-2 TRBV7-9 - - TGTGCCACCTGGCCCCCAGGCTACACCTTC CATWPPGYTF
TRBJ1-2 TRBV7-2 - - TGTGCCAGCAGCAACGGGCCGTGGAGGGATGGCTACACCTTC CASSNGPWRDGYTF